A selection of T cell receptor beta chains follows, all from one sample in a study of T cell changes during pregnancy in multiple sclerosis. TCRdb keeps only in-frame clones here, not all; method: immunoSEQ multiplex PCR. The sample includes roughly 110,000 clones, around 90% seen only once; the top ten take 1.5% to 2%. Sequencing was performed on peripheral blood, taken after pregnancy. These receptors came from a female donor with multiple sclerosis, enrolled in a pregnancy study. Both conserved end residues are trimmed from each CDR3.

V: TRBV5-1
J: TRBJ2-3
CDR3: ASSLSPTDTQY

V: TRBV5-5
J: TRBJ1-5
CDR3: ASSLASLSSNQPQH

V: TRBV7-9
J: TRBJ2-3
CDR3: ASRPTGSTDTQY

V: TRBV9
J: TRBJ1-2
CDR3: ASSVTGANYGYT

V: TRBV5-1
J: TRBJ2-1
CDR3: ASSGQGASRSSYNEQF

V: TRBV9
J: TRBJ2-2
CDR3: ASSPTLGGGGYTGELF

V: TRBV11-2
J: TRBJ2-7
CDR3: ASSRTGTVSGEQY

V: TRBV27
J: TRBJ1-2
CDR3: ASSHRAGSYGYT

V: TRBV27
J: TRBJ1-5
CDR3: ASRSSSSNQPQH

V: TRBV6-5
J: TRBJ2-3
CDR3: ASRPTSGFTDTQY

V: TRBV7-2
J: TRBJ1-4
CDR3: ASSLRGTNEKLF

V: TRBV7-9
J: TRBJ1-2
CDR3: ASSSHFFGYT

V: TRBV30
J: TRBJ1-2
CDR3: AWSKSNYGYT

V: TRBV27
J: TRBJ2-2
CDR3: ASSSLAGGMNTGELF

V: TRBV12-1
J: TRBJ1-2
CDR3: ASGWDSSYGYT

V: TRBV6-1
J: TRBJ2-3
CDR3: ASSEGVDGTDTQY

V: TRBV29-1
J: TRBJ2-2
CDR3: SAGQAANTGELF

V: TRBV7-3
J: TRBJ2-2
CDR3: ASSVRQGASGGELF

V: TRBV25-1
J: TRBJ2-3
CDR3: ASSDAMDLHTDTQY

V: TRBV10-3
J: TRBJ2-7
CDR3: AISEGEGWLNEQY

V: TRBV5-1
J: TRBJ2-3
CDR3: ASSPSGIVTNTQY

V: TRBV7-2
J: TRBJ2-6
CDR3: ASSNAGGSGANVLT

V: TRBV5-1
J: TRBJ1-4
CDR3: ASSYSGAGDEKLF

V: TRBV6-5
J: TRBJ2-3
CDR3: ASTGGWTQY

V: TRBV19
J: TRBJ1-1
CDR3: ASSPGQGTKAF

V: TRBV19
J: TRBJ1-3
CDR3: ASRSHSRDRGSGNTIY

V: TRBV10-2
J: TRBJ2-3
CDR3: ASTAVAGAHTDTQY

V: TRBV4-1
J: TRBJ1-3
CDR3: ASSPPQGSSGNTIY

V: TRBV5-8
J: TRBJ2-2
CDR3: ASSLRRAGELF

V: TRBV9
J: TRBJ2-3
CDR3: ASSVSGTDTQY

V: TRBV5-4
J: TRBJ1-1
CDR3: ASSLGRNTEAF

V: TRBV5-8
J: TRBJ2-3
CDR3: ASERTGGTDTQY

V: TRBV19
J: TRBJ2-7
CDR3: ASSIVFGYEQY

V: TRBV7-9
J: TRBJ2-5
CDR3: ASSPMTGLQETQY

V: TRBV7-3
J: TRBJ1-1
CDR3: ASSLRPSDTEAF

V: TRBV7-9
J: TRBJ1-1
CDR3: ASSLGNAAAMKEAF